The clone carrying this TCR beta chain was counted once. Its target is not known. These data are taken from a study of T cell responses to AZD1222 COVID-19 vaccine. Whole-study context: Analyses pooled second doses at about 4 or about 12 weeks.

Study-wide results and caveats: Spike-specific TCR repertoires showed rising breadth and depth after two AZD1222 doses. Researchers took repertoire samples only after the peak T cell response had come. Dominant CD4 TCR responses targeted spike regions 160-218 and 743-854.

Produced via immunoSEQ multiplex PCR; TCRdb's table is partial and in-frame only. The sample holds about 140,000 clones; 80% to 95% are singletons and the top ten take more than 3.5%. Per the germline V gene, CDR1 is SGDLS and CDR2 is YYNGEE. This CDR3 contains 15 residues. Trimming took 0 bases from V and 7 from J; bases not matched to a gene: 3. The sequencing here drew on peripheral blood, taken on day 0 of AZD1222 vaccination. The receptor comes from an adult in good health. The chain joins TRBV9 to TRBJ1-6; TRBD1 matches 8 bases. CDR3 protein: CASSVEGQVNSPLHF. The CDR3 DNA sequence: TGTGCCAGCAGCGTAGAGGGACAGGTCAATTCACCCCTCCACTTT.